The 20 T cell receptor beta chains listed next were all sequenced from one sample in a study of cytomegalovirus exposure and HLA in healthy donors. Profiled with immunoSEQ multiplex PCR; TCRdb holds only in-frame clones, not every one. This sample has roughly 150,000 clones, with approximately 86% found just once. The sample comprised PBMCs. All receptors come from a woman aged 18 to 35 in good health and CMV-seronegative.

This rearrangement joins TRBV27 to TRBJ1-1, with a possible D match to TRBD1 (6 bases). This CDR3 is 13 amino acids long. From germline, CDR1 is MNHEY and CDR2 SMNVEV (reference sequence). Trimming shortened V by 6 bases and J by 2 bases, and 10 bases separated the two germline ends. Here the CDR3 DNA reads TGTGCCAGCAGCGGGACAAGTAACACTGAAGCTTTCTTT. The encoded protein is CASSGTSNTEAFF.

The rearrangement joins TRBV7-9 to TRBJ1-2, with 10 bases lining up with TRBD1. CDR3 length: 15 residues. Trimming took 4 bases from V and 1 from J; bases not matched to a gene: 3. CDR1 and CDR2 from the germline V gene are SEHNR and FQNEAQ (reference sequence). The CDR3 DNA sequence: TGTGCCAGCAGCTGGGGACAGGGGATTAACTATGGCTACACCTTC. Protein: CASSWGQGINYGYTF.

The chain joins TRBV21-1 to TRBJ1-1. TRBV21-1 is an annotated pseudogene. The CDR3 is 14 amino acids. The DNA of the CDR3 is TGTGCCAGCAACCGGAGTTCCTTGAACACTGAAGCTTTCTTT. This translates into CASNRSSLNTEAFF.

J is TRBJ2-5 and V is TRBV4-3; 8 nucleotides agree with TRBD2. This CDR3 has 13 amino acids. Germline V gene data show CDR1 as LGHNA and CDR2 as YSLEER. V shed 0 bases, J shed 11 bases, and the junction held 5 bases outside the gene matches. Here the CDR3 DNA reads TGCGCCAGCAGCCAAGACACTGGGACTAGTCAGTACTTC. It specifies CASSQDTGTSQYF.

This clone was recorded a few times. V usage is TRBV6-1 and J usage is TRBJ2-7; a possible D gene is TRBD1 (5 bases). Germline CDR1 reads MNHNS; CDR2 reads SASEGT. V was shortened by 6 bases and J by 5 bases, with 17 bases between the two germline ends. This CDR3 region has 14 residues. DNA of the CDR3: TGTGCCAGCAGCATCAGGGAATTGGTCAACGAGCAGTACTTC. Protein: CASSIRELVNEQYF.

This chain joins TRBV10-1 and TRBJ2-1; perhaps TRBD1 as D (5 bases). V was clipped by 3 bases and J by 5 bases, with 14 bases between them. The CDR3 contains 15 residues. Looked up from germline, CDR1 is WNHNN and CDR2 is SYGVQD (reference sequence). The CDR3: CASSDRGLGHNEQFF. The DNA for the CDR3 is TGCGCCAGCAGTGATAGGGGATTGGGGCACAATGAGCAGTTCTTC.

J is TRBJ2-2 and V is TRBV11-3; 8 bases fit TRBD2. Losses at the gene ends were 1 base for V and 1 base for J; bases not matched to a gene: 2. Germline CDR1 SGHNT, CDR2 YENEEA. The CDR3 loop spans 16 amino acids. The CDR3 region has the DNA TGTGCCAGCAGCTTAGTAGCGGGATTGAACACCGGGGAGCTGTTTTTT. It specifies CASSLVAGLNTGELFF. The variable domain in full, with the rest retrieved from reference TRBV11-3 and TRBJ2-2, is EAGVVQSPRYKIIEKKQPVAFWCNPISGHNTLYWYLQNLGQGPELLIRYENEEAVDDSQLPKDRFSAERLKGVDSTLKIQPAELGDSAVYLCASSLVAGLNTGELFFGEGSRLTVL.

The chain has TRBV6-5 and TRBJ1-6; D unclear. The V gene's germline CDR1 is MNHEY and CDR2 SVGAGI. The CDR3 runs 15 residues. Trimming pared 4 bases from V and 3 bases from J, leaving 10 bases between. The CDR3: CASSSDGLYNSPLHF. CDR3 nucleotides: TGTGCCAGCAGTTCAGACGGACTCTATAATTCACCCCTCCACTTT.

The chain joins TRBV6-1 to TRBJ1-2; tentatively, D is TRBD1 (6 bases). The germline V gene has CDR1 MNHNS and CDR2 SASEGT. This CDR3 has 13 residues. Between the trimmed V and J ends, which lost 5 bases and 4 bases, there was a span of 11 bases. Here the CDR3 reads CASSSDSLYGYTF. As DNA, the CDR3 is TGTGCCAGCAGTTCGGACAGCCTCTATGGCTACACCTTC.

The chain is built from TRBV28 and TRBJ2-7; a weak D match, TRBD1 (5 bases). The germline CDR1 and CDR2 sequences are MDHEN and SYDVKM. This CDR3 is 12 amino acids long. V lost 5 bases and J 3 bases, leaving 8 bases between the germline ends. As DNA, the CDR3 is TGTGCCAGCAGTCCCGACAGCTACGAGCAGTACTTC. Its translation: CASSPDSYEQYF.

The V call is TRBV6-6, the J call TRBJ2-1; 9 bases line up with TRBD2. Looked up from germline, CDR1 is MNHNY and CDR2 is SVGAGI (reference sequence). The CDR3 is 14 amino acids. V was pared by 7 bases and J by 8 bases, with 9 bases of the junction left unmatched. The CDR3 DNA sequence: TGTGCCAGCAATTTAGCGGGAGCTCGGGATGAGCAGTTCTTC. This codes for CASNLAGARDEQFF.

The chain carries TRBV6-4 and TRBJ1-2, with 10 nucleotides matching TRBD1. The junction had 8 bases not matched to a gene; V was cut back by 3 bases and J by 10 bases. Per germline, CDR1 MRHNA and CDR2 SNTAGT. The CDR3 runs 14 residues. CDR3 bases: TGTGCCAGCAGTGAGGAATCGGGACAGGGGACCTACACCTTC. Translated, it gives CASSEESGQGTYTF.

The gene calls are TRBV7-9 and TRBJ1-5; the match to TRBD1 covers 7 bases. The CDR3 has 14 amino acids. The germline CDR1 and CDR2 sequences are SEHNR and FQNEAQ (reference sequence). With 4 bases clipped from V and 1 base from J, the junction kept 1 base outside the gene matches. This chain's CDR3 is CASSSTGSNQPQHF. CDR3 nucleotides: TGTGCCAGCAGCTCGACAGGGAGCAATCAGCCCCAGCATTTT. Together with reference TRBV7-9 and TRBJ1-5, the CDR3 gives the full variable domain: DTGVSQNPRHKITKRGQNVTFRCDPISEHNRLYWYRQTLGQGPEFLTYFQNEAQLEKSRLLSDRFSAERPKGSFSTLEIQRTEQGDSAMYLCASSSTGSNQPQHFGDGTRLSIL.

The genes are TRBV4-1 and TRBJ1-5, with unresolved D. Per germline, CDR1 MGHRA and CDR2 YSYEKL. The ends were cut back, 4 bases at V and 3 bases at J, with 13 bases in the middle. The CDR3 sequence is 15 residues long. The CDR3 region is CASSRTGPVNQPQHF. The CDR3 region has the DNA TGCGCCAGCAGCCGGACTGGACCGGTCAATCAGCCCCAGCATTTT.

V and J are TRBV27 and TRBJ2-7, with D possibly being TRBD1 (5 bases). The CDR3 length is 15 residues. Germline V gene lookup returns CDR1 MNHEY and CDR2 SMNVEV (reference sequence). V gave up 4 bases and J gave up 3 bases, with 16 bases separating them. The CDR3 DNA sequence: TGTGCCAGCAGTTCGTGGTCAGGGATCTTCTACGAGCAGTACTTC. Amino acids: CASSSWSGIFYEQYF.

V and J are TRBV11-2 and TRBJ2-3; 16 bases align to TRBD2. This CDR3 has 15 amino acids. Germline CDR1 SGHAT, CDR2 FQNNGV. V lost 4 bases, J lost 6 bases, and 1 base stayed unmatched. This chain's CDR3 is CASSSGLAGGDTQYF. The CDR3 coding sequence is TGTGCCAGCAGCTCGGGACTAGCGGGAGGGGATACGCAGTATTTT.

This clone was seen more than once but under ten times. V and J are TRBV5-1 and TRBJ2-7; 9 bases line up with TRBD1. With V trimmed by 4 bases and J by 5 bases, 10 bases remained unmatched. The CDR3 is made up of 15 amino acids. CDR1 SGHRS and CDR2 YFSETQ come from the germline V gene. CDR3 DNA sequence: TGCGCCAGCAGCCTCCGGGGACAGGGCCGGGACGAGCAGTACTTC. Encoded protein: CASSLRGQGRDEQYF.

This clone was recorded a few times. The chain joins TRBV7-9 to TRBJ1-2; D is uncertain. Germline lookup yields CDR1 SEHNR and CDR2 FQNEAQ (reference sequence). The CDR3 extends over 12 amino acids. V lost 5 bases and J 7 bases, leaving 11 bases between the germline ends. CDR3 bases: TGTGCCAGCAGCCCCGCAGAGGGTGGCTACACCTTC. Translated: CASSPAEGGYTF.

The gene calls are TRBV6-5 and TRBJ1-1; tentative D call: TRBD1 (5 bases). The ends were cut back, 0 bases at V and 0 bases at J, with 8 bases in the middle. The CDR3 covers 15 residues. The germline V gene has CDR1 MNHEY and CDR2 SVGAGI. The CDR3 nucleotides read TGTGCCAGCAGTTACTCTCGGGGGTTGAACACTGAAGCTTTCTTT. This sequence encodes CASSYSRGLNTEAFF.

The rearrangement links TRBV7-3 to TRBJ2-3; 12 nucleotides align to TRBD2. This CDR3 comprises 16 residues. The V segment lost 6 bases and the J segment 2 bases; nucleotides outside the gene matches: 6. Germline CDR1 and CDR2: SGHTA and FQGTGA. Written as DNA, the CDR3 is TGTGCCAGCAGTTACCCTAGCGGGGGGGCCACAGATACGCAGTATTTT. This translates into CASSYPSGGATDTQYF.